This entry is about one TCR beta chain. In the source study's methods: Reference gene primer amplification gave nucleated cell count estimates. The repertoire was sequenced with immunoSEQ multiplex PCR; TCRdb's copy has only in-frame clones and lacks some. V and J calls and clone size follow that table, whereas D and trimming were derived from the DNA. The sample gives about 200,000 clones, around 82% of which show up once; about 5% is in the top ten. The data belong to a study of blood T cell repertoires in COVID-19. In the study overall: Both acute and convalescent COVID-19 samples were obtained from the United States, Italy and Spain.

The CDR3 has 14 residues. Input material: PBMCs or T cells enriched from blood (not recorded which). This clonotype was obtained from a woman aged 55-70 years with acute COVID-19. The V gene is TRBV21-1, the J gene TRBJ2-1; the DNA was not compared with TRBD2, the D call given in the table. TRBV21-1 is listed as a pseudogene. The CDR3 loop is CASSKASGGNEQFF. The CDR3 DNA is TGTGCCAGCAGCAAAGCTAGCGGGGGCAATGAGCAGTTCTTC.